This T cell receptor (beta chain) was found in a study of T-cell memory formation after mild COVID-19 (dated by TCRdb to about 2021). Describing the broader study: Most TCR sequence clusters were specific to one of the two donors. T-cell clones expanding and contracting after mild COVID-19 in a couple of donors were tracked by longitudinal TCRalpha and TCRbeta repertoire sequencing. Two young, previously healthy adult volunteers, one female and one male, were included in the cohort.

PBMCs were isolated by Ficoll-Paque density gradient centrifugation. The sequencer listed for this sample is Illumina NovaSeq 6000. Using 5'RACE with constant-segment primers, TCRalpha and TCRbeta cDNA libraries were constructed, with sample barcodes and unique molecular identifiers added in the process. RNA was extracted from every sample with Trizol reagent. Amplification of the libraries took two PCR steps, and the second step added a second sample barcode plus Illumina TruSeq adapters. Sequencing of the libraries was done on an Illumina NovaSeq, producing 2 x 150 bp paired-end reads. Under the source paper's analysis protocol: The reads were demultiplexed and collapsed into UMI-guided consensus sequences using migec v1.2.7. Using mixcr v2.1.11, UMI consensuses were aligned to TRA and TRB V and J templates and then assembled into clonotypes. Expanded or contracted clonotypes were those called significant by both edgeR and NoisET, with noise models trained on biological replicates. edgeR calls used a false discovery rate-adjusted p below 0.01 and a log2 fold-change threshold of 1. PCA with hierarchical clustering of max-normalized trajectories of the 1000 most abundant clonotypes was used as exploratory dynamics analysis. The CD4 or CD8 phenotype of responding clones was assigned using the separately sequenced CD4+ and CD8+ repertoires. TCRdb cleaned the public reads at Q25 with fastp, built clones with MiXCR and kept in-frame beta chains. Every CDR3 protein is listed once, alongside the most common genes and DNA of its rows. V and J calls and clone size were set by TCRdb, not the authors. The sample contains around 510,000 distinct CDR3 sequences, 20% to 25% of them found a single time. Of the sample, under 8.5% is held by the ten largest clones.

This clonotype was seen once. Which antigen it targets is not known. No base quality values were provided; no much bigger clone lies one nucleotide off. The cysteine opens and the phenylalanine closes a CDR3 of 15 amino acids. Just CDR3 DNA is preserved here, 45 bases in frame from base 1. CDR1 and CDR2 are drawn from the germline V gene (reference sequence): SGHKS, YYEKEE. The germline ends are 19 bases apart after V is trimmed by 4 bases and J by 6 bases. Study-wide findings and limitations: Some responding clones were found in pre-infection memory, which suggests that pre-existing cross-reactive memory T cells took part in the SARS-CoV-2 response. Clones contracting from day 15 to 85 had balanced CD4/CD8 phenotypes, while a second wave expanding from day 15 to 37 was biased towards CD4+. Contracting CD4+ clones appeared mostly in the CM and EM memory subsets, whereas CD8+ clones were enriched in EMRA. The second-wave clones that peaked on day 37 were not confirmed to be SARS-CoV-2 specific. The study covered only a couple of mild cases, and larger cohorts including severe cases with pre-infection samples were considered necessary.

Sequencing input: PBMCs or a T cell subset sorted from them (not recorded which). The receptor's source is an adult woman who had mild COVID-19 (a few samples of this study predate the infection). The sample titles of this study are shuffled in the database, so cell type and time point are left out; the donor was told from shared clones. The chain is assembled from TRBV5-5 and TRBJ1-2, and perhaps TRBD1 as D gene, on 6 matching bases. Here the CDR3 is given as CASSGTARGLDGYTF. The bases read TGTGCCAGCAGCGGAACCGCCAGGGGACTGGATGGCTACACCTTC.